These 29 T cell receptor beta chains share one sample of origin, sequenced in a study of T cells after yellow fever vaccination. Each CDR3 protein gets one entry after TCRdb re-called the 5' RACE reads with MiXCR. Of fewer than 450,000 distinct CDR3 sequences in the sample, about 4% were seen once. The sample consisted of PBMCs, taken 5 days after the yellow fever booster vaccination. These receptors were taken from a man aged 18-30 years who received the YFV17D yellow fever vaccine.

This clonotype was counted between two and nine times. This chain uses TRBV20-1 with TRBJ1-1; no firm D call. Between the trimmed V and J ends, which lost 6 bases and 1 base, there was a span of 24 bases. CDR1 DFQATT and CDR2 SNEGSKA come from the germline V gene (reference sequence). The CDR3 covers 17 residues. The CDR3: CSAYFLAGRVENTEAFF. The CDR3 nucleotides read TGCAGTGCCTATTTCCTAGCCGGGAGGGTGGAGAACACTGAAGCTTTCTTT.

The rearrangement joins TRBV7-3 to TRBJ2-1, with D tentatively TRBD2 (7 bases). This CDR3 is 11 amino acids long. Trimming took 5 bases from V and 10 from J, leaving 9 bases between them. From germline, CDR1 is SGHTA and CDR2 FQGTGA. The CDR3 protein is CASSRGGEQFF. The CDR3 nucleotides read TGTGCCAGCAGCAGGGGGGGAGAGCAGTTCTTC.

In this sample, this clonotype turned up many times. The chain employs TRBV12-3 or TRBV12-4 and TRBJ2-5; D remains unclear. This CDR3 contains 12 residues. V lost 3 bases to trimming and J lost 5 bases, with 7 bases between them. The CDR3 DNA is TGTGCCAGCAGTTTGTGGGCGGAGACCCAGTACTTC. It encodes CASSLWAETQYF.

There are a few counts of this clonotype. This rearrangement joins TRBV28 to TRBJ2-7; D unclear. Germline CDR1 and CDR2: MDHEN and SYDVKM. The CDR3 is made up of 13 amino acids. V lost 4 bases and J 6 bases, leaving 13 bases between the germline ends. CDR3 nucleotides: TGTGCCAGCAGTTGGGGTGCTGGGTTCGAGCAGTACGTC. Amino acids: CASSWGAGFEQYV.

V is TRBV5-1 and J is TRBJ2-3; no firm D call. Germline loops: CDR1 SGHRS, CDR2 YFSETQ. CDR3 length: 15 residues. With 4 bases removed from V and 0 bases from J, the gap between germline ends came to 12 bases. The CDR3 is CASSPVRESTDTQYF. For the CDR3, the DNA is TGCGCCAGCAGCCCGGTAAGGGAAAGCACAGATACGCAGTATTTT.

This clonotype was seen more than once but under ten times. As DNA, the CDR3 is TGTGCCAGCAGCCAAGGCGGATCTAACTATGGCTACACCTTC. Amino acid sequence: CASSQGGSNYGYTF. The gene calls are TRBV3-1 and TRBJ1-2; D is unclear. The CDR3 consists of 14 residues. V was trimmed by 1 base and J by 0 bases, leaving 6 bases between them. Germline CDR1 and CDR2: LGHDT and YNNKEL (reference sequence).

The chain employs TRBV21-1 and TRBJ2-1; TRBD1 is the table's D call and was not checked against the DNA. TRBV21-1 represents a pseudogene. The CDR3 extends over 15 amino acids. CDR3 in DNA: TGTGCCAGCAGCGCAGGGAACGGGGCCTACAATGAGCAGTTCTTC. Translating gives CASSAGNGAYNEQFF.

This clonotype occurred many times. The genes are TRBV11-2 and TRBJ2-6; TRBD1 matches at 8 bases. This CDR3 has 14 amino acids. The germline CDR1 and CDR2 sequences are SGHAT and FQNNGV. Trimming at V came to 8 bases and at J to 5 bases, leaving 5 bases not matched to a gene. The CDR3 DNA reads TGTGCCAGCGCCGGACAGGGACGGGCCAACGTCCTGACTTTC. This gives the protein CASAGQGRANVLTF.

This chain uses TRBV12-3 or TRBV12-4 with TRBJ1-6; no clear D. The CDR3 is 15 amino acids. Trimming pared 2 bases from V and 9 bases from J, leaving 14 bases between. CDR3 nucleotide sequence: TGTGCCAGCAGTTTAAATGCCCGGTCTGGTTCACCCCTCCACTTT. This encodes CASSLNARSGSPLHF.

This clonotype turned up a few times. The chain combines TRBV6-2 or TRBV6-3 with TRBJ2-7; 7 positions agree with TRBD1. This CDR3 has 15 amino acids. V lost 2 bases, J lost 4 bases, and 8 bases stayed unmatched. The germline V gene encodes CDR1 MNHEY and CDR2 SVGEGT. Here the CDR3 reads CASSYESGGLYEQYV. Here the CDR3 DNA reads TGTGCCAGCAGTTACGAATCAGGGGGATTGTACGAGCAGTACGTC.

The V and J genes are TRBV24-1 and TRBJ2-3, with TRBD2 matching over 8 bases. The germline V gene has CDR1 KGHDR and CDR2 SFDVKD. The trim removed 4 bases at V and 5 bases at J, leaving 7 bases unmatched. The CDR3 length is 15 residues. The CDR3 sequence is CATSEARGGVDTQYF. In DNA, the CDR3 is TGTGCCACCAGTGAAGCCCGGGGGGGTGTAGATACGCAGTATTTT.

J is TRBJ1-4 and V is TRBV18; TRBD1 matches 7 bases. The ends lost 3 bases at V and 2 bases at J; junction bases unmatched: 12. Germline V gives CDR1 KGHSH, CDR2 LQKENI. The CDR3 contains 18 residues. This CDR3 reads CASSPAATGVTTNEKLFF. In DNA, the CDR3 is TGTGCCAGCTCACCGGCAGCTACAGGGGTGACTACTAATGAAAAACTGTTTTTT.

CDR3 sequence (DNA): TGTGCCAGCAGTGGGGGGCTAGGGAATGAGCAGTTCTTC. As protein: CASSGGLGNEQFF. The chain couples TRBV2 to TRBJ2-1; perhaps TRBD1 as D (6 bases). Germline-derived CDR1 and CDR2 are SNHLY and FYNNEI. The CDR3 runs 13 residues. The germline V and J ends were trimmed by 4 bases and 7 bases, with 11 bases remaining between them.

This chain connects TRBV20-1 to TRBJ2-5, with 9 nucleotides matching TRBD2. The CDR3 spans 18 residues. Looked up from germline, CDR1 is DFQATT and CDR2 is SNEGSKA (reference sequence). Trimming cost V 6 bases and J 0 bases; bases outside gene matches: 17. The CDR3 DNA reads as TGCAGTGCCCATTCAGGGGGGCTAGCGGGAACAGACCAAGAGACCCAGTACTTC. Translated: CSAHSGGLAGTDQETQYF.

The chain carries TRBV12-3 or TRBV12-4 and TRBJ1-2; tentative D call: TRBD1 (5 bases). Trimming took off 8 bases at V and 0 bases at J, with 7 bases between the two ends. This CDR3 comprises 12 residues. CDR3 in amino acids: CASQGANYGYTF. The CDR3 DNA reads TGTGCCAGCCAGGGAGCTAACTATGGCTACACCTTC.

This clonotype has more than one count but fewer than ten. The V and J genes are TRBV20-1 and TRBJ2-3; TRBD1 matches at 10 bases. The CDR3 runs to 16 residues. V was clipped by 0 bases and J by 4 bases; unmatched bases: 7. Germline assignment: CDR1 DFQATT and CDR2 SNEGSKA (reference sequence). CDR3 sequence: CSARDPGTGASDTQYF. In DNA, the CDR3 is TGCAGTGCTAGAGATCCAGGGACAGGGGCCTCAGATACGCAGTATTTT.

The V and J genes are TRBV18 and TRBJ2-5; D is undetermined. This CDR3 contains 14 residues. V shed 0 bases and J shed 5 bases, with 10 bases lying between them. Looked up from germline, CDR1 is KGHSH and CDR2 is LQKENI. The CDR3, as DNA: TGTGCCAGCTCACCACCGTATGGAAGGGAGACCCAGTACTTC. Its translation is CASSPPYGRETQYF. The full variable domain, rest sourced from reference TRBV18 and TRBJ2-5, is NAGVMQNPRHLVRRRGQEARLRCSPMKGHSHVYWYRQLPEEGLKFMVYLQKENIIDESGMPKERFSAEFPKEGPSILRIQQVVRGDSAAYFCASSPPYGRETQYFGPGTRLLVL.

The chain joins TRBV6-5 to TRBJ2-5, with D perhaps TRBD1 or TRBD2 (5 bases each). This CDR3 contains 13 residues. Trimming pared 5 bases from V and 5 bases from J, leaving 12 bases between. Germline V CDR1 and CDR2: MNHEY, SVGAGI. The CDR3 region is CASSDRDVETQYF. In DNA form, the CDR3 reads TGTGCCAGCAGTGACCGGGACGTGGAGACCCAGTACTTC.

This clonotype was counted many times. This sequence joins TRBV4-3 and TRBJ2-5; a weak D match, TRBD2 (7 bases). Trimming left V 0 bases short and J 2 bases short, with 13 bases between. From germline, CDR1 is LGHNA and CDR2 YSLEER. The CDR3 sequence is 16 residues long. The CDR3 nucleotides are TGCGCCAGCAGCCAAGAATACCGGGGGGCACAAGAGACCCAGTACTTC. It specifies CASSQEYRGAQETQYF.

This clonotype occurred many times. The chain combines TRBV12-3 or TRBV12-4 with TRBJ2-7; no reliable D call. The CDR3 runs 13 residues. V gave up 1 base and J gave up 3 bases, with 7 bases separating them. The CDR3 loop reads CASSLGASYEQYV. The CDR3 DNA reads as TGTGCCAGCAGTTTAGGTGCCAGCTACGAGCAGTACGTC.

This chain connects TRBV4-1 to TRBJ2-7; D gene ambiguous. The CDR3 length is 15 residues. Trimming took off 1 base at V and 2 bases at J, with 12 bases between the two ends. CDR1 is MGHRA, CDR2 YSYEKL, per germline. The CDR3 DNA reads TGCGCCAGCAGCCAAGGGATGGGATTCGCCTACGAGCAGTACTTC. Translated: CASSQGMGFAYEQYF.

Ten or more counts support this clonotype. The V gene is TRBV5-1, the J gene TRBJ2-3; 10 positions agree with TRBD2. V lost 6 bases, J lost 3 bases, and 13 bases stayed unmatched. The germline CDR1 and CDR2 sequences are SGHRS and YFSETQ. The CDR3 contains 17 residues. For the CDR3, the DNA is TGCGCCAGCAAAACTGCTGAGCGGGGGGGCAGGACAGATACGCAGTATTTT. It specifies CASKTAERGGRTDTQYF.

This clonotype has more than one count but fewer than ten. CDR3 nucleotide sequence: TGTGCCAGCACCTCCGGGGGCGGCCGCGGCTACACCTTC. Amino acids: CASTSGGGRGYTF. The gene calls are TRBV3-1 and TRBJ1-2, with a weak D call TRBD1 (6 bases). The CDR3 extends over 13 amino acids. V lost 7 bases, J lost 8 bases, and 17 bases lay in between. Germline V gene sequence: CDR1 LGHDT, CDR2 YNNKEL (reference sequence). The variable domain in full, with the rest retrieved from reference TRBV3-1 and TRBJ1-2, is DTAVSQTPKYLVTQMGNDKSIKCEQNLGHDTMYWYKQDSKKFLKIMFSYNNKELIINETVPNRFSPKSPDKAHLNLHINSLELGDSAVYFCASTSGGGRGYTFGSGTRLTVV.

The chain carries TRBV7-3 and TRBJ2-5; 7 nucleotides align to TRBD2. The V gene's germline CDR1 is SGHTA and CDR2 FQGTGA. This CDR3 spans 15 amino acids. Losses at the gene ends were 1 base for V and 5 bases for J; bases not matched to a gene: 7. Here the CDR3 reads CASSLNPTGGETQYF. In DNA, the CDR3 is TGTGCCAGCAGCTTAAATCCCACCGGGGGGGAGACCCAGTACTTC.

This clonotype was counted only a few times. The chain joins TRBV19 to TRBJ2-1, with TRBD2 identical over 10 bases. V gave up 3 bases and J gave up 3 bases; unmatched junction bases: 8. The CDR3 spans 17 residues. The germline V gene has CDR1 LNHDA and CDR2 SQIVND (reference sequence). This CDR3 reads CASSMRQRGGLYNEQFF. In nucleotides, the CDR3 is TGTGCCAGTAGTATGAGGCAGCGGGGGGGCCTCTACAATGAGCAGTTCTTC.

The V and J genes are TRBV3-1 and TRBJ1-1; D might be TRBD1 (6 bases). The length of the CDR3 is 15 residues. Germline V lookup: CDR1 LGHDT, CDR2 YNNKEL (reference sequence). Between the trimmed V and J ends, which lost 3 bases and 1 base, there was a span of 12 bases. CDR3 DNA: TGTGCCAGCAGCCACCACGACAGGCAGAACACTGAAGCTTTCTTT. It specifies CASSHHDRQNTEAFF.

This chain connects TRBV28 to TRBJ2-3; D unclear. This CDR3 spans 15 amino acids. V shed 6 bases and J shed 4 bases, with 17 bases lying between them. Germline V lookup: CDR1 MDHEN, CDR2 SYDVKM. The CDR3 sequence is CASSLLTPHSDTQYF. For the CDR3, the DNA is TGTGCCAGCAGCCTTCTCACACCCCACTCAGATACGCAGTATTTT.

The chain joins TRBV9 to TRBJ1-2; TRBD1 aligns across 9 bases. In germline, CDR1 is SGDLS, CDR2 YYNGEE. V shed 0 bases and J 8 bases; nucleotides not matched to a gene: 11. The CDR3 contains 16 residues. The CDR3: CASSVEGGTGREGYTF. CDR3 nucleotide sequence: TGTGCCAGCAGCGTAGAAGGAGGGACAGGGCGAGAGGGCTACACCTTC.

The chain employs TRBV4-3 and TRBJ2-3; D possibly uses TRBD1 or TRBD2 (5 bases each). V was cut by 0 bases and J by 8 bases, with 21 bases left in between. This CDR3 region has 17 residues. Germline values: CDR1 LGHNA, CDR2 YSLEER. The CDR3 reads CASSQDRPSLTQGTQYF. Written as DNA, the CDR3 is TGCGCCAGCAGCCAAGATAGGCCTAGCCTGACTCAGGGTACGCAGTATTTT.